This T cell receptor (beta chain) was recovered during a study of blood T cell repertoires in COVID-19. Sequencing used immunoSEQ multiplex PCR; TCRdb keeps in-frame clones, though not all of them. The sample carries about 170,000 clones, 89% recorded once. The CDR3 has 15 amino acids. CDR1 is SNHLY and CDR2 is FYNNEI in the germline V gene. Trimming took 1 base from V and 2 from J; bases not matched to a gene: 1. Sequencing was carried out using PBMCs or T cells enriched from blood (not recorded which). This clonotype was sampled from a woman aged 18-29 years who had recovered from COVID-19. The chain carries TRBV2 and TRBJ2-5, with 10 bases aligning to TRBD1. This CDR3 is CASSEEGQGQETQYF. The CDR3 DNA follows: TGTGCCAGCAGTGAAGAGGGACAGGGGCAAGAGACCCAGTACTTC. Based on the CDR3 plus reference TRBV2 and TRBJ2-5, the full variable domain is EPEVTQTPSHQVTQMGQEVILRCVPISNHLYFYWYRQILGQKVEFLVSFYNNEISEKSEIFDDQFSVERPDGSNFTLKIRSTKLEDSAMYFCASSEEGQGQETQYFGPGTRLLVL.